This T cell receptor (beta chain) originates from a study of T cells in Graves' hyperthyroidism and ophthalmopathy. The wider study: Peripheral blood draws took place at initial diagnosis, ahead of any treatment.

On the basis of clinical symptoms, serum thyroxine and TRAb, thyroid ultrasound and orbital computed tomography, diagnoses were made. Fresh peripheral blood, 8 to 10 ml of it, supplied the PBMCs. Germline assignment: CDR1 SGHRS and CDR2 YFSETQ. This CDR3 is built from 15 residues. Losses at the gene ends were 4 bases for V and 6 bases for J; bases not matched to a gene: 9. The sample holds a few counts of this clonotype. Its target is unknown. TCR beta CDR3 sequences were amplified from RNA transcripts. The study used the HTBI primer set for a first-round RT-PCR of the TCR CDR3. One entry per CDR3 protein, called by TCRdb with MiXCR from the multiplex PCR reads. The sample shows some 770,000 distinct CDR3 sequences, over 15% of them seen only once. Overall study results and limits: Onset of ophthalmopathy came a median around 6.2 months after the model predicted it.

The specimen was blood. The source of this sequence is a man between 18 and 29 years old with Graves' hyperthyroidism. The gene calls are TRBV5-1 and TRBJ2-1; 8 positions match TRBD1. CDR3 DNA: TGCGCCAGCAGCCAGACAGGGGTTCCCTTCAATGAGCAGTTCTTC. This codes for CASSQTGVPFNEQFF.